This record looks at one T cell receptor beta chain sequence and its context. Authors' analysis steps: Amplification with reference gene primers provided the estimates of nucleated cell counts. Measured with immunoSEQ multiplex PCR; TCRdb has only the in-frame clones, and not every one. That table furnishes V, J and clone size, whereas the DNA furnished D and trimming. The data contain 210,000 or so clones, about 90% of them seen just once; the ten biggest clones take up about 2.5%. Looked up from germline, CDR1 is MGHRA and CDR2 is YSYEKL. The CDR3 is 17 amino acids. Trimming removed 0 bases from V and 0 bases from J; junction bases left unmatched: 2. The data derive from a study of blood T cell repertoires in COVID-19. Study overall: There were acute and convalescent COVID-19 samples, and they came from the United States, Italy and Spain. In each case, the material was cDNA or gDNA derived from T cells, B-cell-depleted T cells, or PBMCs.

The clonotype was recovered from a woman aged 60-70 years with acute or convalescent COVID-19. Sequenced input: peripheral blood. This chain joins TRBV4-1 and TRBJ2-3; TRBD2 matches 11 bases. The CDR3 region is CASSQELAGVSTDTQYF. CDR3 DNA: TGCGCCAGCAGCCAAGAACTAGCGGGGGTCAGCACAGATACGCAGTATTTT.